This TCR beta chain was identified in a study of cytotoxic CD8 clonotypes in ibrutinib-treated CLL. Library input was approximately 2.1 micrograms of DNA from cryopreserved PBMCs. Only in-frame clones appear in the TCRdb table, and some are missing; sequencing was by immunoSEQ multiplex PCR. The sample shows 65,000 to 90,000 clones, approximately 87% of them seen only once. Per the germline V gene, CDR1 is MDHEN and CDR2 is SYDVKM. The CDR3 is 17 amino acids. V lost 6 bases, J lost 0 bases, and 8 bases stayed unmatched. The source was PBMCs, collected after 24 months of ibrutinib treatment. The rearrangement uses TRBV28 and TRBJ2-7; 13 nucleotides align to TRBD2. The sequence was collected from a human donor with chronic lymphocytic leukemia. The chain's CDR3 is CASRQTGLAGSSYEQYF. CDR3 DNA: TGTGCCAGCAGGCAAACGGGACTAGCGGGGAGCTCCTACGAGCAGTACTTC.